The entry below describes one T cell receptor (beta chain). Its antigen is unknown. The source of the sample is a study of T-cell reconstitution after alpha-beta-depleted transplantation in children. The germline gives CDR1 KGHDR, CDR2 SFDVKD. Trimming took 1 base from V and 4 from J; bases not matched to a gene: 8. The CDR3 consists of 17 residues. Preparation of the TCRbeta library involved a method that used unique molecular identifiers. TCRdb passed the PCR reads through MiXCR, listing each CDR3 protein once. Among about 420,000 distinct CDR3 sequences listed, 15% to 20% were seen once. Study-wide results and limits: The origin of high day-60 TCRbeta diversity in some patients lay in surviving recipient T cells and thymic progenitors.

The sequencing used PBMCs, mostly from graft donor cells, collected 360 days after TCRalphabeta/CD19-depleted stem cell transplant. This clonotype was obtained from a boy under two years old who had a stem cell transplant for Wiskott-Aldrich syndrome, so the T cells may come from the graft donor. V is TRBV24-1 and J is TRBJ2-1, with 8 bases matching TRBD2. The CDR3 DNA follows: TGTGCCACCAGTGATTTTTCGGGAGGGCCGGGATACAATGAGCAGTTCTTC. This codes for CATSDFSGGPGYNEQFF.